This T cell receptor (beta chain) was identified during a study of human T cells and chemical hapten exposure (dated by TCRdb to about 2021). The study in broad terms: For sensitization, 2% DPC in acetone was applied to an approximately 2 cm by approximately 2 cm area of upper inner arm skin. Patients additionally received weekly therapeutic DPC doses to the scalp throughout the approximately 25-week study period. Patch testing was performed on the upper back with Finn chambers containing 0.01% DPC, and the patch tests were scored after 6 days according to International Contact Dermatitis Research Group standards. Alopecia areata with under or over 50% scalp involvement, alopecia totalis and alopecia universalis were represented in the patient cohort, which was mostly female. Libraries were pooled for sequencing, and variation in per-sample TCR yields was attributed mainly to small differences in library volumes within the pool. This study followed changes in the peripheral blood TCR repertoire in vivo during primary and secondary sensitization of alopecia patients to the hapten diphenylcyclopropenone (DPC). Blood samples were taken from patients before sensitization (week 0) and then at 2, 6 and about 24 weeks after DPC sensitization. For TCR sequencing, blood came from 25 to 35 alopecia patients at anywhere from one to four time points (pre-sensitization, 2, 6 and 24 weeks). Beyond this particular receptor, the publication reports: Expanded TCRs formed significantly more large CDR3 similarity clusters than pre-sensitization or healthy control sets, consistent with antigen-driven responses. Patch test score correlated positively with the number of PT1 expanded TCRs, reaching significance at thresholds 8, 16 and 32 but not at 4. All patients had alopecia, a presumed autoimmune disease, so their immune response might differ from that of healthy individuals. No change with DPC sensitization was found in the number of TCRs above 1 in 1000 frequency, and no evidence of global repertoire structure alterations was found. After repeated subsampling, the strength of the expansion versus patch-test correlation and the threshold at which it became significant changed.

V is trimmed back by 4 bases and J by 5 bases, and the junction contains 4 bases that no gene match accounts for. The CDR3 sequence holds 13 residues, the cysteine and phenylalanine included. Only the CDR3 DNA stays, 39 bases, in frame from base 1. CDR1 and CDR2 were assigned from the germline V gene as KGHSH and LQKENI. The time point tag for this specimen amounts to: patch test 1, 2 weeks after DPC sensitization. The treatment or condition label corresponds to: therapeutic diphenylcyclopropenone sensitization with weekly scalp DPC. Blood at each patch-test visit was drawn before the patch test was applied. To be eligible, patients had to be aged 18 to 70, diagnosed with alopecia and judged suitable for DPC therapy, while pregnant patients were excluded. Total RNA was isolated from unfractionated whole blood collected in Tempus Blood RNA tubes. To prepare the library, RACE was applied. The sequencer was a NextSeq 500. During library preparation, unique molecular identifiers were attached to individual cDNA molecules so that TCRs could be counted in a quantitative, reproducible way. Both TCR alpha and TCR beta chains were sequenced from each blood RNA sample. Per the source publication's procedure: The median number of TCRs per sample was some 100,000, ranging from roughly 20,000 to 700,000. The Decombinator software suite was used to annotate the V, J and CDR3 of the TCR reads. Every sample was subsampled to the same number of TCRs (28,000) for the PS versus PT1 abundance plots. Expanded TCRs were defined as absent before sensitization and observed at least eight times at the 2-week time point. TCRdb reprocessed the public reads (quality trimming at Q25 with fastp, clone calling with MiXCR) and kept in-frame beta chains. When rows share a CDR3 protein, they turn into one entry using the most common DNA and genes. What appears here as the V and J calls and clone size reflects TCRdb's work, not the paper's. This sample comprises 150,000 to 200,000 distinct CDR3 sequences, roughly 15% of them detected only once. 1.5% to 2% of the sample belongs to the ten largest clones.

Regarding this clonotype: Its antigen has not been determined. Base qualities were left out, and no much larger clone turns up one base away.

The V gene is TRBV18 and the J gene is TRBJ2-5; 7 bases in between match TRBD1. Sequencing used whole blood, obtained in connection with sensitization to the hapten diphenylcyclopropenone (DPC). The receptor was isolated from a woman aged 25 to 39 with alopecia areata. Some clones in this sample may be carry-over from other donors' samples. The DNA sequence is given as TGTGCCAGCTCACTACAGGGGCGTGAGACCCAGTACTTC. Translated, it gives CASSLQGRETQYF.